Below, one T cell receptor (beta chain) is given with its context. The data stem from a study of T-cell reconstitution after alpha-beta-depleted transplantation in children. Preparing the TCRbeta library involved the use of unique molecular identifiers. Via MiXCR, TCRdb re-called the PCR reads, giving one row per CDR3 protein. Counted here are a few hundred thousand distinct CDR3 sequences, around an eighth occurring once; the ten biggest clones make up about 5.4%. Germline CDR1 reads MDHEN; CDR2 reads SYDVKM. Unmatched junction bases numbered 5, after V lost 3 bases and J lost 2 bases. This CDR3 region has 15 residues.

This chain uses TRBV28 with TRBJ2-3; TRBD2 agrees at 7 bases. The sequence came from a human donor who donated a stem cell graft to a child with combined immunodeficiency. The input for sequencing was PBMCs from the stem cell graft donor, taken from the stem cell graft. As DNA, the CDR3 is TGTGCCAGCAGTTTTGCGGGGGACCACACAGATACGCAGTATTTT. It yields the protein CASSFAGDHTDTQYF.